Given below is one TCR beta chain in context. The source of the sample is a study of blood T cell repertoires in COVID-19. Study in general: Nucleic acid was either cDNA or gDNA, and it came from T cells, B-cell-depleted T cells, or PBMCs.

In the authors' workflow: For nucleated cells, counts were estimated from reference gene primer amplification. Generated by immunoSEQ multiplex PCR, the TCRdb table keeps only in-frame clones and is missing some. V, J and clone size derive from that table, while D and trimming were established from the DNA sequence. The sample has some 80,000 clones, about 90% seen once. CDR3 length equals 13 residues. Per the germline V gene, CDR1 is LGHNT and CDR2 is FRNRAP. V was cut by 7 bases and J by 5 bases, with 12 bases left in between. Sequencing was carried out using peripheral blood. This clonotype was sampled from a woman in her fifties or sixties with active or convalescent COVID-19. The chain links TRBV12-5 to TRBJ2-1, with a weak D call TRBD1 (6 bases). In DNA form, the CDR3 reads TGTGCTAGTGCCCTTGGGGACAACAATGAGCAGTTCTTC. Translation: CASALGDNNEQFF.